This is a list of T cell receptor beta chains from one sample in a study of read filtering for tumor transcriptome and immune sequencing. Each CDR3 protein gets one entry after TCRdb re-called the reads with MiXCR. The sample includes more than 35,000 distinct CDR3 sequences, roughly 15% of them seen just once. What was sequenced was a population of CD138-negative cells sorted from bone marrow. These receptors were collected from a donor at least 40 years old with multiple myeloma. Each CDR3 is given with its conserved first and last residue. A D gene is named only where the DNA matches it firmly. Clone size is not always given. Where it is, it says once, few, many or a class for expanded clones.

clone_size: few
cdr3_length: 12
v_call: TRBV28
d_call: NA
j_call: TRBJ1-6
cdr3_nt: TGTGCCAGCAACCCCTATAATTCACCCCTCCACTTT
cdr3_aa: CASNPYNSPLHF

clone_size: many
cdr3_length: 16
v_call: TRBV4-2
d_call: NA
j_call: TRBJ2-3
cdr3_nt: TGTGCCAGCAGCCAAGGGGGCCAGCGGGCGACAGATACGCAGTATTTT
cdr3_aa: CASSQGGQRATDTQYF

clone_size: many
cdr3_length: 15
v_call: TRBV25-1
d_call: NA
j_call: TRBJ2-3
cdr3_nt: TGTGCCAGCACCCCCGGGGGATATGCAGTTAGTACGCAGTATTTT
cdr3_aa: CASTPGGYAVSTQYF

clone_size: many
cdr3_length: 16
v_call: TRBV5-1
d_call: NA
j_call: TRBJ2-2
cdr3_nt: TGCGCCAGCAGCTTGGAACGTTCCGGGTACACCGGGGAGCTGTTTTTT
cdr3_aa: CASSLERSGYTGELFF

clone_size: NA
cdr3_length: 13
v_call: TRBV5-1
d_call: NA
j_call: TRBJ2-5
cdr3_nt: TGCGCCAGCAGCCCTCGGGGGAGTGGGACCCAGTACTTC
cdr3_aa: CASSPRGSGTQYF

clone_size: few
cdr3_length: 19
v_call: TRBV7-6
d_call: NA
j_call: TRBJ1-5
cdr3_nt: TGTGCCAGCAGCTTTGTGATAAACGTGGGCATTTATAGCAATCAGCCCCAGCATTTT
cdr3_aa: CASSFVINVGIYSNQPQHF

clone_size: many
cdr3_length: 14
v_call: TRBV28
d_call: NA
j_call: TRBJ2-7
cdr3_nt: TGTGCCAGCAGTTCAGGACAGAGCTCCTACGAGCAGTACTTC
cdr3_aa: CASSSGQSSYEQYF

clone_size: many
cdr3_length: 15
v_call: TRBV3-1
d_call: NA
j_call: TRBJ1-4
cdr3_nt: TGTGCCAGCAGCCTCATGGGGGTTGTAGGGGAAAAACTGTTTTTT
cdr3_aa: CASSLMGVVGEKLFF

clone_size: many
cdr3_length: 18
v_call: TRBV11-2
d_call: TRBD1
j_call: TRBJ2-2
cdr3_nt: TGTGCCAGCAGCCCACTTACTAGGGACAGGGATTACACCGGGGAGCTGTTTTTT
cdr3_aa: CASSPLTRDRDYTGELFF

clone_size: many
cdr3_length: 17
v_call: TRBV4-1
d_call: NA
j_call: TRBJ2-2
cdr3_nt: TGCGCCAGCAGCCAAGCACAGACGAGCGCGAACACCGGGGAGCTGTTTTTT
cdr3_aa: CASSQAQTSANTGELFF

clone_size: few
cdr3_length: 12
v_call: TRBV11-2
d_call: NA
j_call: TRBJ2-7
cdr3_nt: TGTGCCAGCAAACATGGGGGTTACGAGCAGTACTTC
cdr3_aa: CASKHGGYEQYF

clone_size: many
cdr3_length: 12
v_call: TRBV29-1
d_call: NA
j_call: TRBJ2-3
cdr3_nt: TGCAGCGCCCTTCGGGCCGGAGATACGCAGTATTTT
cdr3_aa: CSALRAGDTQYF

clone_size: many
cdr3_length: 13
v_call: TRBV20-1
d_call: NA
j_call: TRBJ1-4
cdr3_nt: TGCAGTGCTAGAGAGAGAGGGAAAGTAAAACTGTTTTTT
cdr3_aa: CSARERGKVKLFF

clone_size: many
cdr3_length: 13
v_call: TRBV7-9
d_call: NA
j_call: TRBJ1-2
cdr3_nt: TGTGCCAGCAGCTTAGAGCCCCTCTATGGCTACACCTTC
cdr3_aa: CASSLEPLYGYTF

clone_size: many
cdr3_length: 21
v_call: TRBV6-5
d_call: NA
j_call: TRBJ2-2
cdr3_nt: TGTGCCAGCAGTTCTTTCCCGGGACCACTAAAATTAAAATGGGGTCCCGGGGAGCTGTTTTTT
cdr3_aa: CASSSFPGPLKLKWGPGELFF

clone_size: many
cdr3_length: 16
v_call: TRBV5-4
d_call: NA
j_call: TRBJ1-4
cdr3_nt: TGTGCCAGCAGCTCCCATCAGGCCGGGGTTAATGAAAAACTGTTTTTT
cdr3_aa: CASSSHQAGVNEKLFF

clone_size: many
cdr3_length: 12
v_call: TRBV28
d_call: NA
j_call: TRBJ2-2
cdr3_nt: TGTGCCAGCAGAGAAACCACCGGGGAGCTGTTTTTT
cdr3_aa: CASRETTGELFF

clone_size: many
cdr3_length: 14
v_call: TRBV11-2
d_call: NA
j_call: TRBJ1-1
cdr3_nt: TGTGCCAGCAGCGCGCAGGGTCTCTCCACTGAAGCTTTCTTT
cdr3_aa: CASSAQGLSTEAFF

clone_size: many
cdr3_length: 14
v_call: TRBV7-2
d_call: NA
j_call: TRBJ1-1
cdr3_nt: TGTGCCAGCAGCTTGCAGGGGATGAACACTGAAGCTTTCTTT
cdr3_aa: CASSLQGMNTEAFF

clone_size: many
cdr3_length: 15
v_call: TRBV30
d_call: NA
j_call: TRBJ1-2
cdr3_nt: TGTGCCTGGAGTGTTTTAGGGGTCAACTACTATGGCTACACCTTC
cdr3_aa: CAWSVLGVNYYGYTF

clone_size: NA
cdr3_length: 14
v_call: TRBV5-1
d_call: NA
j_call: TRBJ2-3
cdr3_nt: TGCGCCAGCAGCTCAAGGGGTGACACAGATACGCAGTATTTT
cdr3_aa: CASSSRGDTDTQYF

clone_size: medium-sized
cdr3_length: 14
v_call: TRBV7-2
d_call: NA
j_call: TRBJ2-3
cdr3_nt: TGTGCCAGCAGCATGACTACCTCCACAGATACGCAGTATTTT
cdr3_aa: CASSMTTSTDTQYF

clone_size: many
cdr3_length: 15
v_call: TRBV5-1
d_call: TRBD1
j_call: TRBJ2-2
cdr3_nt: TGCGCCAGCAGCTCGGACAGGGAAGTTGCCGGGGAGCTGTTTTTT
cdr3_aa: CASSSDREVAGELFF

clone_size: NA
cdr3_length: 14
v_call: TRBV7-3
d_call: NA
j_call: TRBJ2-1
cdr3_nt: TGTGCCAGCAGCTTAACAGGAGTGGCGAGTGAGCGGTTCTTC
cdr3_aa: CASSLTGVASERFF

clone_size: NA
cdr3_length: 15
v_call: TRBV6-5
d_call: NA
j_call: TRBJ2-7
cdr3_nt: TGTGCCAGCAGTCCACTAGGCGTGAGCTCCTACGAGCAGCACTTC
cdr3_aa: CASSPLGVSSYEQHF

clone_size: many
cdr3_length: 15
v_call: TRBV6-2/TRBV6-3
d_call: NA
j_call: TRBJ2-2
cdr3_nt: TGTGCCAGCAGTTATCGTAGAGCTACCACCGGGGAGCTGTTTTTT
cdr3_aa: CASSYRRATTGELFF

clone_size: many
cdr3_length: 16
v_call: TRBV27
d_call: TRBD1
j_call: TRBJ1-6
cdr3_nt: TGTGCCAGCAGTTTAAGGGGGACAGGATATAATTCACCCCTCCACTTT
cdr3_aa: CASSLRGTGYNSPLHF

clone_size: many
cdr3_length: 13
v_call: TRBV11-2
d_call: NA
j_call: TRBJ2-2
cdr3_nt: TGTGCCAGCAGCTTAGGCTGGGCCGGGGAGCTGTTTTTT
cdr3_aa: CASSLGWAGELFF

clone_size: many
cdr3_length: 15
v_call: TRBV20-1
d_call: NA
j_call: TRBJ2-5
cdr3_nt: TGCAGTGCTAGGGGGAGCAAAAGCCTTCAAGAGACCCAGTACTTC
cdr3_aa: CSARGSKSLQETQYF

clone_size: NA
cdr3_length: 13
v_call: TRBV20-1
d_call: TRBD1
j_call: TRBJ1-2
cdr3_nt: TGCAGTGCCCGACAGGGACTTAACTATGGCTACACCTTC
cdr3_aa: CSARQGLNYGYTF

clone_size: many
cdr3_length: 13
v_call: TRBV7-9
d_call: NA
j_call: TRBJ2-5
cdr3_nt: TGTGCCAGCAGCTTGGACTTTGGAGAGACCCAGTACTTC
cdr3_aa: CASSLDFGETQYF

clone_size: few
cdr3_length: 15
v_call: TRBV27
d_call: TRBD1
j_call: TRBJ1-6
cdr3_nt: TGTGCCAGCAGTGCCGGGACAGCCAATAATTCACCCCTCCACTTT
cdr3_aa: CASSAGTANNSPLHF

clone_size: large
cdr3_length: 11
v_call: TRBV12-3/TRBV12-4
d_call: TRBD2
j_call: TRBJ2-2
cdr3_nt: TGTGCCGGACTAGCGACCGGGGAGCTGTTTTTT
cdr3_aa: CAGLATGELFF

clone_size: many
cdr3_length: 16
v_call: TRBV24-1
d_call: TRBD1
j_call: TRBJ2-3
cdr3_nt: TGTGCCACCAGTGATCCGCGGGACAGGGTAGTAGATACGCAGTATTTT
cdr3_aa: CATSDPRDRVVDTQYF

clone_size: many
cdr3_length: 12
v_call: TRBV7-9
d_call: NA
j_call: TRBJ2-2
cdr3_nt: TGTGCCAGCAGCTATTACACCGGGGAGCTGTTTTTT
cdr3_aa: CASSYYTGELFF

clone_size: many
cdr3_length: 14
v_call: TRBV20-1
d_call: NA
j_call: TRBJ2-7
cdr3_nt: TGCAGTGCTAGAGGAGGGGCCCGCCCCTACGAGCAGTACTTC
cdr3_aa: CSARGGARPYEQYF

clone_size: many
cdr3_length: 12
v_call: TRBV6-2/TRBV6-3
d_call: NA
j_call: TRBJ2-7
cdr3_nt: TGTGCCAGCTACGACAGAGACTACGAGCAGTACTTC
cdr3_aa: CASYDRDYEQYF

clone_size: many
cdr3_length: 16
v_call: TRBV7-9
d_call: NA
j_call: TRBJ2-6
cdr3_nt: TGTGCCAGCAGCTTAGTGTGGTTCTCCGGGGCCAACGTCCTGACTTTC
cdr3_aa: CASSLVWFSGANVLTF

clone_size: many
cdr3_length: 14
v_call: TRBV19
d_call: NA
j_call: TRBJ2-2
cdr3_nt: TGTGCCAGTAGTATATCAGGGTACACCGGGGAGCTGTTTTTT
cdr3_aa: CASSISGYTGELFF

clone_size: many
cdr3_length: 15
v_call: TRBV6-1
d_call: NA
j_call: TRBJ1-6
cdr3_nt: TGTGCCAGCAACCCGTCCAGGGCCTATAATTCACCCCTCCACTTT
cdr3_aa: CASNPSRAYNSPLHF

clone_size: NA
cdr3_length: 13
v_call: TRBV24-1
d_call: TRBD1
j_call: TRBJ1-4
cdr3_nt: TGTGCCACCAGTGGCCAGGGGGGTGAAAAACTGTTTTTT
cdr3_aa: CATSGQGGEKLFF

clone_size: many
cdr3_length: 17
v_call: TRBV6-6
d_call: NA
j_call: TRBJ2-2
cdr3_nt: TGTGCCAGCAGTCCACAGGACATACACACGGGTAGCGGGGAGCTGTTTTTT
cdr3_aa: CASSPQDIHTGSGELFF

clone_size: many
cdr3_length: 15
v_call: TRBV25-1
d_call: NA
j_call: TRBJ1-5
cdr3_nt: TGTGCCAGCAGAGATGACAGGTCAGGCAATCAGCCCCAGCATTTT
cdr3_aa: CASRDDRSGNQPQHF

clone_size: many
cdr3_length: 14
v_call: TRBV7-8
d_call: NA
j_call: TRBJ2-2
cdr3_nt: TGTGCCAGCAGCTCCACCATGGGGGCACTTCGGCTGTTTTTT
cdr3_aa: CASSSTMGALRLFF

clone_size: many
cdr3_length: 12
v_call: TRBV3-1
d_call: TRBD1
j_call: TRBJ2-7
cdr3_nt: TGTGCCGCTAGGACAGGGGATGACGAGCAGTACTTC
cdr3_aa: CAARTGDDEQYF

clone_size: many
cdr3_length: 13
v_call: TRBV28
d_call: TRBD1
j_call: TRBJ1-5
cdr3_nt: TGTGCCAGCAACGACAGGGTCCATCAGCCCCAGCATTTT
cdr3_aa: CASNDRVHQPQHF

clone_size: many
cdr3_length: 15
v_call: TRBV5-1
d_call: TRBD1
j_call: TRBJ2-2
cdr3_nt: TGCGCCAGCAGCCGGACAGGGGGCGTCACCGGGGAGCTGTTTTTT
cdr3_aa: CASSRTGGVTGELFF